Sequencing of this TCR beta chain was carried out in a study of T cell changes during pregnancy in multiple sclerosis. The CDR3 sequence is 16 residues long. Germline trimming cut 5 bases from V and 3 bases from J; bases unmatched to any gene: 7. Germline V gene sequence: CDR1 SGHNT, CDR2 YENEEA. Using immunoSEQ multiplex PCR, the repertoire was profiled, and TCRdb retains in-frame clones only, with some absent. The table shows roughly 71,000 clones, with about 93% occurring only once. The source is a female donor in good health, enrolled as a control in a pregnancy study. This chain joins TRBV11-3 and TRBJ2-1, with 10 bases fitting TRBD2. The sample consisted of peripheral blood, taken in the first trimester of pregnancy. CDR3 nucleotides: TGTGCCAGCAGCCCGGATGGACTAGCGGACTACAATGAGCAGTTCTTC. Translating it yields CASSPDGLADYNEQFF.